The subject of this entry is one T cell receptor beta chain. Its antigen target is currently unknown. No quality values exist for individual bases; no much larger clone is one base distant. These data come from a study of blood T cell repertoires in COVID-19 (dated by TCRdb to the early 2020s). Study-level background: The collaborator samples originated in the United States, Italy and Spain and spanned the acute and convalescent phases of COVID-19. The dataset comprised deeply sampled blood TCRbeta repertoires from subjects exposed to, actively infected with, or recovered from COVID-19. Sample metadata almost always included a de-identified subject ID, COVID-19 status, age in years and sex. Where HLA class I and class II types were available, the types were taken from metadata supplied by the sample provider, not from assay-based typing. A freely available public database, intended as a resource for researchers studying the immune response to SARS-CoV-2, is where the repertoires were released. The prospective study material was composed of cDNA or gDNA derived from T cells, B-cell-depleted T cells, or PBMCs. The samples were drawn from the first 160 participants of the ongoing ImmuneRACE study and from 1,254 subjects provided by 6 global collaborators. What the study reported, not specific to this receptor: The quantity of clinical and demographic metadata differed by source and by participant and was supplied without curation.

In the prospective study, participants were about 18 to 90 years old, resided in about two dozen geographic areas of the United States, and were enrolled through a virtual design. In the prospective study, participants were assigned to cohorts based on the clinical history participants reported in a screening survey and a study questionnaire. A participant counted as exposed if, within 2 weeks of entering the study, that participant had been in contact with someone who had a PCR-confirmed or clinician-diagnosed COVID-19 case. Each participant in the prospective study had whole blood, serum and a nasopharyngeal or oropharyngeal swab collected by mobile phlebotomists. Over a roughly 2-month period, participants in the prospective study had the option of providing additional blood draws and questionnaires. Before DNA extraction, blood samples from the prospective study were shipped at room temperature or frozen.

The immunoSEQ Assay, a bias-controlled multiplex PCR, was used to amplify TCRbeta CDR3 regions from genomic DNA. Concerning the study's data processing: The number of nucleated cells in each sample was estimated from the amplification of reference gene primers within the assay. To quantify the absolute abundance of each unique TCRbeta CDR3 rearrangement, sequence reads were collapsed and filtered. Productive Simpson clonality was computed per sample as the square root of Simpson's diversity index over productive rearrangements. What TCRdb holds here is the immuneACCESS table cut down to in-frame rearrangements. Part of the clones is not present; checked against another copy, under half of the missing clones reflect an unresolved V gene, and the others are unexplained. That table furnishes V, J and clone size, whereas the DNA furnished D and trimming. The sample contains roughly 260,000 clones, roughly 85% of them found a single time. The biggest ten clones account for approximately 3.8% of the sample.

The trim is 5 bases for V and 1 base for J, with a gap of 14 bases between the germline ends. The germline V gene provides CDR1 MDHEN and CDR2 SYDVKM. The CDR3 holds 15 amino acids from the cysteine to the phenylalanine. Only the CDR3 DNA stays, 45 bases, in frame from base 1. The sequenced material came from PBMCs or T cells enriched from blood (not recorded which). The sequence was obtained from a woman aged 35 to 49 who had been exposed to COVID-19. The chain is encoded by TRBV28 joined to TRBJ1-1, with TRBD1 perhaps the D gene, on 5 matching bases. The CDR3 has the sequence CASSPPSTANTEAFF. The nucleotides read TGTGCCAGCAGTCCACCCTCGACAGCGAACACTGAAGCTTTCTTT.